This TCR beta chain was sequenced for a study of shared clonotypes between healthy human individuals. Per the authors' pipeline: Because ImmunoSEQ provided only junction sequences with no quality scores, the filtering differed. The table came from immunoSEQ multiplex PCR; TCRdb's copy has only in-frame clones and leaves some out. Clone size and V and J calls were adopted from that table, with D and trimming inferred from the DNA. The sample shows nearly 600,000 clones, 95% of them seen only once. Terminally differentiated effector memory CD45RA+ cells were excluded by CCR7 positive selection of CD45RO-negative cells. CDR1 and CDR2 (germline): SEHNR, FQNEAQ (reference sequence). The CDR3 runs to 15 residues. Trimming removed 4 bases at V and 4 bases at J, with 16 bases between.

The source material was naive CD8+ T cells sorted from blood. V is TRBV7-9 and J is TRBJ2-5, with a possible D match to TRBD2 (5 bases). This TCR derives from a woman aged 25 to 39 in good health. The CDR3 DNA reads TGTGCCAGCAGCTCCCCGGGGAGTCGGGGAGAGACCCAGTACTTC. It is translated as CASSSPGSRGETQYF. Variable domain in full (rest from reference TRBV7-9 and TRBJ2-5): DTGVSQNPRHKITKRGQNVTFRCDPISEHNRLYWYRQTLGQGPEFLTYFQNEAQLEKSRLLSDRFSAERPKGSFSTLEIQRTEQGDSAMYLCASSSPGSRGETQYFGPGTRLLVL.